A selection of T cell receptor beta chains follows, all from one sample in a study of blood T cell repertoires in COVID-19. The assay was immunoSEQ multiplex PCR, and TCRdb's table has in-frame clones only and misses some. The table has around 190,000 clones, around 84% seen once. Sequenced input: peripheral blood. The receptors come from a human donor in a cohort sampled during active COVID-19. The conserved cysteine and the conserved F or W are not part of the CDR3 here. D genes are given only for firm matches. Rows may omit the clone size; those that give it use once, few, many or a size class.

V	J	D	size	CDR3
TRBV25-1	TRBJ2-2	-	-	ASSGLSRGIGELF
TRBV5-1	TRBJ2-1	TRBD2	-	ASSFSGSSVEQF
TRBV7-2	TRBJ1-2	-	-	ASSLLMETVGGGYT
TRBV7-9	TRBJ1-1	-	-	AGSRGKNTEAF
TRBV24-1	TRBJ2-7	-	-	APTARAESSYEQY
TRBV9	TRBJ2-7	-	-	ASSVAGTPTYEQY
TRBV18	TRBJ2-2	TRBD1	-	ASSPSRGPSNTGELF
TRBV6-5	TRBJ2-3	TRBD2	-	ASSYRAGGPSDTQY
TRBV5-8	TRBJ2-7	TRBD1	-	ASSPGTGEQY
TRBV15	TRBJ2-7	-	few	ATSRDKGVEQY
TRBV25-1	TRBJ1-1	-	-	ASLPAGMSTEAF
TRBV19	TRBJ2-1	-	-	ASSTTGYSYNEQF
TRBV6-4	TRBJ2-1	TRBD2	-	ASSERTSGRAYNEQF
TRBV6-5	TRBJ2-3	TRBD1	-	ASRSDRENTDTQY
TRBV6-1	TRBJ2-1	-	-	ASSEMAASNEQF
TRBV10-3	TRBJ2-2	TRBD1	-	AIMPGGNTGELF
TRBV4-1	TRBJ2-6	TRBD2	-	ASRLAEAGANVLT